One T cell receptor beta chain is described in this entry. These data belong to a study of blood T cell repertoires in COVID-19. Study summary: Sources were T cells, B-cell-depleted T cells, or PBMCs; the material itself was cDNA or gDNA.

Trimming shortened V by 2 bases and J by 0 bases, and 4 bases separated the two germline ends. CDR3 size: 13 residues. Germline V gives CDR1 SGDLS, CDR2 YYNGEE. The data were produced by immunoSEQ multiplex PCR, yet TCRdb's version contains in-frame clones alone and is incomplete. The table includes 100,000 to 150,000 clones, more than 75% detected once. The chain couples TRBV9 to TRBJ2-3; no firm D call. This TCR derives from a man in his 60s with acute or convalescent COVID-19. Sequenced: peripheral blood. CDR3 sequence: CASSVTSTDTQYF. CDR3 bases: TGTGCCAGCAGCGTTACTAGCACAGATACGCAGTATTTT.